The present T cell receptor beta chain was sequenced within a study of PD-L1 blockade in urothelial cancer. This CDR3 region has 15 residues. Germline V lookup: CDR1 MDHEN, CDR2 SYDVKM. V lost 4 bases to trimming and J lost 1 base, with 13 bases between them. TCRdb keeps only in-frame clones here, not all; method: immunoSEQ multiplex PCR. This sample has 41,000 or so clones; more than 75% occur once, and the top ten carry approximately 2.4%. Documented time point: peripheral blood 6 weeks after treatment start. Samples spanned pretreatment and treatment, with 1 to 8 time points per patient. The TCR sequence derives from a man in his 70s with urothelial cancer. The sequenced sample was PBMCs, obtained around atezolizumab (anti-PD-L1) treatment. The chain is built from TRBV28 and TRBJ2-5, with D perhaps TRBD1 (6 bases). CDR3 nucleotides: TGTGCCAGCAGTTCCTCGGGACACCTCCAAGAGACCCAGTACTTC. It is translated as CASSSSGHLQETQYF.